This entry is about one T cell receptor (beta chain). Antigen unknown. These data originate in a study of T cell repertoires in cytomegalovirus infection. Study at large: Selection of CMV epitopes for the study included recently identified HLA-C-restricted and well-studied HLA-B-restricted ones. In public TCR beta signatures, there were indications of both CMV infection and matching HLA type.

In TCRdb, the reads were re-called with MiXCR into one record per CDR3 protein. Of roughly 700,000 distinct CDR3 sequences in the sample, around 32% were seen once. Germline V lookup: CDR1 GTSNPN, CDR2 SVGIG (reference sequence). The ends were cut back, 4 bases at V and 0 bases at J, with 7 bases in the middle. The CDR3 has 13 amino acids. The J gene is TRBJ1-3, the V gene TRBV30; the D is unclear. Sequencing used cultured PBMCs, obtained from culture after CMV antigen stimulation. This sequence originates from a human donor in good health (CMV status not recorded). Some clones in this sample may be carry-over from other donors' samples. CDR3 DNA: TGTGCCTGGAACAGAGACTCTGGAAACACCATATATTTT. Its translation is CAWNRDSGNTIYF.